A single count supports the clone carrying this T cell receptor (beta chain). The antigen is unknown. With 5 bases removed from V and 10 bases from J, the gap between germline ends came to 14 bases. Germline CDR1 and CDR2: LNHDA and SQIVND (reference sequence). The CDR3 consists of 13 residues. The sample is drawn from a study of shared clonotypes between healthy human individuals. Study summary: Each donor had three CD4 naive, three CD4 memory, two CD8 naive and one CD8 memory plate. Regarding the study as a whole: Clonotypes that were shared across a few donors made up around 5.5% of naive CD4 clonotypes.

Measured with immunoSEQ multiplex PCR; TCRdb has only the in-frame clones, and not every one. The table lists roughly 1 million clones, around 82% of them singletons. Sequenced: memory CD4+ T cells from PBMCs. Subset given: CD45RA-negative fraction. The TCR sequence derives from a man younger than 30 in good health. Some clones in this sample may be carry-over from other donors' samples. The chain links TRBV19 to TRBJ1-4; the D is unclear. The DNA of the CDR3 is TGTGCCAGTAGTCGGGCCAGTGGGAGAAAACTGTTTTTT. This gives the protein CASSRASGRKLFF.